This TCR beta chain appears in the sequencing data of a study of control samples from healthy donors and cancer patients. Generated by immunoSEQ multiplex PCR, the TCRdb table keeps only in-frame clones and is missing some. This table has more than 65,000 clones, over 85% appearing once. V dropped 3 bases and J dropped 7; count of bases not matched to a gene: 16. The CDR3 is 17 residues long. The chain is built from TRBV5-7 and TRBJ1-1; 9 nucleotides align to TRBD1. TRBV5-7 is an open reading frame whose function is uncertain. Sequencing was carried out using PBMCs. This TCR derives from a woman aged 55-75 years with head and neck cancer. The CDR3 DNA follows: TGTGCCAGCAGCTGGAACCCCACAGGGGGCCTTACTTATGAAGCTTTCTTT. Protein product: CASSWNPTGGLTYEAFF.